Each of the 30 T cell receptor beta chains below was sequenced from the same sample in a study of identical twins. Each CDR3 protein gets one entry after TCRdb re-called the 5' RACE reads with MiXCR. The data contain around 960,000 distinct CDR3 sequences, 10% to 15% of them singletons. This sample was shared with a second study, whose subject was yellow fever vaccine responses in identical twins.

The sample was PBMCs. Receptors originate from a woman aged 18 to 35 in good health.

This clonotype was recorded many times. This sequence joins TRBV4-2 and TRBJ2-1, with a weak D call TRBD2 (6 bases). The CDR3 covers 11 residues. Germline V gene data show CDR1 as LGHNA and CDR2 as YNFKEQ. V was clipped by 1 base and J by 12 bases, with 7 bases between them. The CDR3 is CASSQAEGQFF. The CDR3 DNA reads TGTGCCAGCAGCCAAGCGGAGGGGCAGTTCTTC.

In DNA, the CDR3 is TGTGCCAGCAGCCTACCACCGGGACTAGCGGGTAAAAGCTCCTACAATGAGCAGTTCTTC. Amino acids: CASSLPPGLAGKSSYNEQFF. The rearrangement joins TRBV11-2 to TRBJ2-1; 12 nucleotides line up with TRBD2. Trimming took 5 bases from V and 0 from J; bases not matched to a gene: 14. The length of the CDR3 is 20 residues. CDR1 is SGHAT, CDR2 FQNNGV, per germline.

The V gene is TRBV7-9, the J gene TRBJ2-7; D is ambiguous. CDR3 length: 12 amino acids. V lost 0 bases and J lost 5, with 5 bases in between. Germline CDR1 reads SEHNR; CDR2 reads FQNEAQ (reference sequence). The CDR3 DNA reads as TGTGCCAGCAGCTTAGCGGATGACGAGCAGTACGTC. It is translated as CASSLADDEQYV.

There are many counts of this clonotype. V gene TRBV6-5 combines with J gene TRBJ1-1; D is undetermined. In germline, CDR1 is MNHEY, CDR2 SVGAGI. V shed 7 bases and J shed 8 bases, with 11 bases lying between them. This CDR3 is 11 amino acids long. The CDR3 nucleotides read TGTGCCAGCACGTGGGGAAAAGAAGCTTTCTTT. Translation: CASTWGKEAFF.

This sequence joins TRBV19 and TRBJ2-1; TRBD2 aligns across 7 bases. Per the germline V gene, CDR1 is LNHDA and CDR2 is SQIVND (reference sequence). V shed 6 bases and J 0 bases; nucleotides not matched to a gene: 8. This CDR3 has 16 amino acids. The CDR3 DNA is TGTGCCAGTAGACTCCTAGCGGAAAGCTCCTACAATGAGCAGTTCTTC. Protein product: CASRLLAESSYNEQFF.

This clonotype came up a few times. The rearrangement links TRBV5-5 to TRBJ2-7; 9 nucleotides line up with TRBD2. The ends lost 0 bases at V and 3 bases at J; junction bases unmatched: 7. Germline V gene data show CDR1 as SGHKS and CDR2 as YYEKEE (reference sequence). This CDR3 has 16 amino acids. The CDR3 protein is CASSLGPSGIVYEQYF. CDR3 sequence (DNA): TGTGCCAGCAGCTTGGGTCCTAGCGGGATCGTCTACGAGCAGTACTTC.

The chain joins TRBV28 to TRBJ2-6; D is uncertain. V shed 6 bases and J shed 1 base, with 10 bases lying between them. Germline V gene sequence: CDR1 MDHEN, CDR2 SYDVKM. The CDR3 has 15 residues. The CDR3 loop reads CASRTKGSGANVLTF. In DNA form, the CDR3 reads TGTGCCAGCAGAACTAAAGGGTCTGGGGCCAACGTCCTGACTTTC.

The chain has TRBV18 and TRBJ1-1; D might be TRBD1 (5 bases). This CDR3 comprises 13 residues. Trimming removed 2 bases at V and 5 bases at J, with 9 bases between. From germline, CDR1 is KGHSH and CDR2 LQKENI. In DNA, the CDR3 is TGTGCCAGCTCACCAGGGAAGGGGACTGAAGCTTTCTTT. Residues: CASSPGKGTEAFF.

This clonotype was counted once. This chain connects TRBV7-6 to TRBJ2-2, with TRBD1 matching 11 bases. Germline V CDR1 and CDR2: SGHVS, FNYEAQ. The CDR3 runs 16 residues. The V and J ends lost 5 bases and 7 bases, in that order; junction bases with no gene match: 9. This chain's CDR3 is CASSTNPGQGVGELFF. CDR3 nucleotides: TGTGCCAGCAGCACGAACCCGGGACAGGGGGTCGGGGAGCTGTTTTTT. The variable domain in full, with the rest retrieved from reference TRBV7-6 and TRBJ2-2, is GAGVSQSPRYKVTKRGQDVALRCDPISGHVSLYWYRQALGQGPEFLTYFNYEAQQDKSGLPNDRFSAERPEGSISTLTIQRTEQRDSAMYRCASSTNPGQGVGELFFGEGSRLTVL.

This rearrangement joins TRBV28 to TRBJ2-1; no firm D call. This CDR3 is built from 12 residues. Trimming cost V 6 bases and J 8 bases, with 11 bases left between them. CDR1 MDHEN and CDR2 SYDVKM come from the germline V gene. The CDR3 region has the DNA TGTGCCAGCAGACCGACATTGGATGAGCAGTTCTTC. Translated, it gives CASRPTLDEQFF.

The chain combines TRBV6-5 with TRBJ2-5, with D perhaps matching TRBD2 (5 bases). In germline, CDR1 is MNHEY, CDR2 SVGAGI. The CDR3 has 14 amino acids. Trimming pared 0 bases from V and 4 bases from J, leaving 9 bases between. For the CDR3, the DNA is TGTGCCAGCAGTTACTCCGTAGCGAGAGAGACCCAGTACTTC. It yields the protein CASSYSVARETQYF.

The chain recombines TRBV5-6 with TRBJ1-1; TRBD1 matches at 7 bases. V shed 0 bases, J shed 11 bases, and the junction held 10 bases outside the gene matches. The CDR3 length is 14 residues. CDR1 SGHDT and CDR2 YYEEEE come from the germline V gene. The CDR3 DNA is TGTGCCAGCAGCTTGGGACAGGGTATTAAGATCGCTTTCTTT. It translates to CASSLGQGIKIAFF.

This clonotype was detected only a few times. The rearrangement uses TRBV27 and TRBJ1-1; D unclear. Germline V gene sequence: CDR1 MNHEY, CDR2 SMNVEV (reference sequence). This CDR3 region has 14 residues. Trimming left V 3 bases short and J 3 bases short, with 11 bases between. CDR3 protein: CASSFYRRDTEAFF. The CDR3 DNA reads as TGTGCCAGCAGTTTTTATCGTAGGGACACTGAAGCTTTCTTT.

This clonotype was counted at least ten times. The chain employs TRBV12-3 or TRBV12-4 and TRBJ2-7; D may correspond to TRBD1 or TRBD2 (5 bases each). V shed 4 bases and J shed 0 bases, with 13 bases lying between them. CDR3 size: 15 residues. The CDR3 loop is CASSSRGGHSYEQYF. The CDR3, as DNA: TGTGCCAGCAGTTCCCGGGGCGGACACTCCTACGAGCAGTACTTC.

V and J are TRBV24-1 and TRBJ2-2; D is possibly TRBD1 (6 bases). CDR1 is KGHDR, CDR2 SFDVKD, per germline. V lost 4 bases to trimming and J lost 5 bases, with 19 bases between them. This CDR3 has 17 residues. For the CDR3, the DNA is TGTGCCACCAGTGACCCGTCGCAACAAAGGGGGACCGGGGAGCTGTTTTTT. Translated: CATSDPSQQRGTGELFF.

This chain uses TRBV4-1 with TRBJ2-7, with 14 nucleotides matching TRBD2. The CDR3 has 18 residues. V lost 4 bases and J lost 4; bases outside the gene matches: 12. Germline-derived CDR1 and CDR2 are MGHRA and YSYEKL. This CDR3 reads CASSRKGTSGSAVYEQYF. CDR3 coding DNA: TGCGCCAGCAGCCGGAAAGGGACTAGCGGGAGCGCTGTATACGAGCAGTACTTC.

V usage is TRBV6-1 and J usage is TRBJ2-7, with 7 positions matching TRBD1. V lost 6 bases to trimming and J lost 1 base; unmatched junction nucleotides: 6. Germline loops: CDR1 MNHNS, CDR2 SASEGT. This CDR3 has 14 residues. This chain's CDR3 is CASRKTGSSYEQYV. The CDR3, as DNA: TGTGCCAGCAGAAAGACAGGGTCGTCCTACGAGCAGTACGTC.

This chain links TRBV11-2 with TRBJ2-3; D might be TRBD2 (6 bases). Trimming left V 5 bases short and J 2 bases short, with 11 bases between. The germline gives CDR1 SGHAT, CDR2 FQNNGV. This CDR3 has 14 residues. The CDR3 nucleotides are TGTGCCAGCAGCCCCCCGCGGGACACAGATACGCAGTATTTT. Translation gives CASSPPRDTDTQYF.

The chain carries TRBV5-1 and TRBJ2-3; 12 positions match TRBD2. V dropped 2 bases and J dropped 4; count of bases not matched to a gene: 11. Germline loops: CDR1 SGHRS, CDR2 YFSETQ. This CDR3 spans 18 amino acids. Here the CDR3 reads CASSLFLAGGPRSDTQYF. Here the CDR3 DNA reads TGCGCCAGCAGCTTATTCCTAGCGGGAGGGCCCAGGTCAGATACGCAGTATTTT.

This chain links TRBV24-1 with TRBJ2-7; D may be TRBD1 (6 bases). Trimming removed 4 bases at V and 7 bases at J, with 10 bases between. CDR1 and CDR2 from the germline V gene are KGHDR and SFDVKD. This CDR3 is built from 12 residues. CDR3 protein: CATSDPGAEQYF. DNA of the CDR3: TGTGCCACCAGTGACCCAGGGGCGGAGCAGTACTTC.

The CDR3 protein is CASSYYQHRDGETQYF. CDR3 sequence (DNA): TGTGCCAGCAGTTACTACCAACACAGGGACGGGGAGACCCAGTACTTC. The rearrangement uses TRBV6-2 or TRBV6-3 and TRBJ2-5, with D possibly matching TRBD1 (6 bases). The CDR3 sequence is 16 residues long. V was clipped by 1 base and J by 5 bases, with 17 bases between them. The germline gives CDR1 MNHEY, CDR2 SVGEGT.

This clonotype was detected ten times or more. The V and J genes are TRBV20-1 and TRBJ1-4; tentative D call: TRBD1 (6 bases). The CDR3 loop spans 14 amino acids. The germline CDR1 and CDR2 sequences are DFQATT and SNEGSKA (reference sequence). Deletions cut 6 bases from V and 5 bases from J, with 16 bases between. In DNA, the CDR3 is TGCAGTGCCCGAGGGGCAGGGGTCAATGAAAAACTGTTTTTT. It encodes CSARGAGVNEKLFF.

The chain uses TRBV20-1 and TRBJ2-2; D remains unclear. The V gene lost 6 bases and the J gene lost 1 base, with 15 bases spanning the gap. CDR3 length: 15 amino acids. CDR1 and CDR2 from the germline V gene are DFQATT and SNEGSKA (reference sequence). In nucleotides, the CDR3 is TGCAGTGCGCCTTCATTCACCCTGAACACCGGGGAGCTGTTTTTT. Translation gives CSAPSFTLNTGELFF.

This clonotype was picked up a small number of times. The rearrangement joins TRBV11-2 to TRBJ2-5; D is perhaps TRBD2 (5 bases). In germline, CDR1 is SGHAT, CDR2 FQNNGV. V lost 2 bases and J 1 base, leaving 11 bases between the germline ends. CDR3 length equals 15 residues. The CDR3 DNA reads TGTGCCAGCAGCTTACTTTTCGGGATCCAAGAGACCCAGTACTTC. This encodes CASSLLFGIQETQYF.

CDR3 nucleotide sequence: TGTGCCAGCAGCTTAGCTGGGACTTATAATAATGAGCAGTTCTTC. Amino acids: CASSLAGTYNNEQFF. The chain links TRBV7-2 to TRBJ2-1, with D possibly matching TRBD2 (6 bases). Germline-derived CDR1 and CDR2 are SGHTA and FQGNSA. CDR3 length: 15 amino acids. V shed 0 bases and J shed 7 bases, with 13 bases lying between them.

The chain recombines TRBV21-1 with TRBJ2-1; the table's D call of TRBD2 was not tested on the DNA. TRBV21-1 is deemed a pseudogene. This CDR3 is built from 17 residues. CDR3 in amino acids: CASSPTNTSGRTGEQFF. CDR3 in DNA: TGTGCCAGCAGCCCTACAAACACTAGCGGGAGAACTGGTGAGCAGTTCTTC.

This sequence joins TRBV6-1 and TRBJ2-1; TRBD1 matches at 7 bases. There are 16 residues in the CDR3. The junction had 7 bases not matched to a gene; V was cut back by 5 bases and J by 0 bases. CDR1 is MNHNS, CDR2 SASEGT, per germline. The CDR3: CASSTGESSSYNEQFF. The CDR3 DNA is TGTGCCAGCAGTACAGGGGAATCGAGCTCCTACAATGAGCAGTTCTTC.

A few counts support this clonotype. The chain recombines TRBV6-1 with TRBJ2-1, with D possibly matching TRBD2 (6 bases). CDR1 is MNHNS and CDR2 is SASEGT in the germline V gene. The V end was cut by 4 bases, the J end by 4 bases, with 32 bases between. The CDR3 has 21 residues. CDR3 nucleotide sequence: TGTGCCAGCAGTGTACAGAGGACTGGACTACGCATGAGGGGTTTTTACAATGAGCAGTTCTTC. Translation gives CASSVQRTGLRMRGFYNEQFF.

CDR3 bases: TGCGCCAGCAGCTCCGGACAGGCGGCGGAAAAACTGTTTTTT. Translated: CASSSGQAAEKLFF. The J gene is TRBJ1-4, the V gene TRBV5-1; 7 bases fit TRBD1. From germline, CDR1 is SGHRS and CDR2 YFSETQ. This CDR3 is 14 amino acids long. The J segment lost 8 bases and the V segment lost 3 bases, leaving 7 bases of the junction unmatched.

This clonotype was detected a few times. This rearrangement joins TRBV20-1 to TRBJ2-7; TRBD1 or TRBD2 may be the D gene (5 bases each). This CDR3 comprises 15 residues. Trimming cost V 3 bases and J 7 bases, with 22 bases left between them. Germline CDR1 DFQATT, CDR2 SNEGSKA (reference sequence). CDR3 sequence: CSARRGAGSLEEQYV. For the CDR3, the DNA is TGCAGTGCTAGGAGGGGCGCGGGCAGTCTGGAGGAGCAGTACGTC.